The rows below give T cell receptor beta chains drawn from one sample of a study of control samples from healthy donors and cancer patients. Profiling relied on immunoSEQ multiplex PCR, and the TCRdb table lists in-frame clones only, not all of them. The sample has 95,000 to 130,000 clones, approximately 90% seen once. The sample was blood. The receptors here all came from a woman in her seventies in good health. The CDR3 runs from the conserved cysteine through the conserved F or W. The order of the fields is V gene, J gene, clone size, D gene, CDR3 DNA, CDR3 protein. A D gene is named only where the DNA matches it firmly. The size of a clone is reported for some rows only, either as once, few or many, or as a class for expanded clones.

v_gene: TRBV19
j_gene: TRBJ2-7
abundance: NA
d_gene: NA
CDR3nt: TGTGCCAGTAGTATAGATCGAGGCTACGAGCAGTACTTC
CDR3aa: CASSIDRGYEQYF

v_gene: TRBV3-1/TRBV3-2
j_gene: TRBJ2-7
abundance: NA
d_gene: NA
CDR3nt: TGTGCCAGCGGGGGGCCCTACGAGCAGTACTTC
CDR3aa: CASGGPYEQYF

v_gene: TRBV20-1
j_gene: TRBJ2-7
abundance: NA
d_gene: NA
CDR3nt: TGCAGTGCGGGTCCCAGGAGGGAGCAGTACTTC
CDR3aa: CSAGPRREQYF

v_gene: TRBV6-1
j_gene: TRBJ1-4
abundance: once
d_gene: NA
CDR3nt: TGTGCCAGCAGTGAAGGGCGAAATGAAAAACTGTTTTTT
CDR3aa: CASSEGRNEKLFF

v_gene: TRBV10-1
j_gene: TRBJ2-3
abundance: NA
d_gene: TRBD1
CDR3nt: TGCGCCAGCAGCCAGGGACAGGGGGGAGATACGCAGTATTTT
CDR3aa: CASSQGQGGDTQYF

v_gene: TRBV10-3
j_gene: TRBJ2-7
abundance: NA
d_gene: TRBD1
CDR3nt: TGTGCCATCAGCCCGGGACAGGTAACCTACGAGCAGTACTTC
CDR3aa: CAISPGQVTYEQYF

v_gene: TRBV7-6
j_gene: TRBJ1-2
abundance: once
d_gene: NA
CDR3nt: TGTGCCAGCAGCAACCGCAGTGGGGCCAGGGATGGCTACACCTTC
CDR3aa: CASSNRSGARDGYTF

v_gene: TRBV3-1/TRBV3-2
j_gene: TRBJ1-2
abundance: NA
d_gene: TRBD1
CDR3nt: TGTGCCAGCAGCCAAGTTTGGAGGGGGCTCGTGGGCTACACCTTC
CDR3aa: CASSQVWRGLVGYTF

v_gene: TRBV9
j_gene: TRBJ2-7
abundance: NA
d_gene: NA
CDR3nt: TGTGCCAGCAGCGTAGGGGTCACCTCGGGGGAGCAGTACTTC
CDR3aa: CASSVGVTSGEQYF

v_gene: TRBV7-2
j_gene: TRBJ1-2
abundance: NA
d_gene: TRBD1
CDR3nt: TGTGCCAGCAGCTTGACAGGGATCTATGGCTACACCTTC
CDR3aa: CASSLTGIYGYTF

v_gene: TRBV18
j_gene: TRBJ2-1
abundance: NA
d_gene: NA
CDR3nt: TGTGCCAGCTCACCATTCCAGCGCTACAATGAGCAGTTCTTC
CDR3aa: CASSPFQRYNEQFF

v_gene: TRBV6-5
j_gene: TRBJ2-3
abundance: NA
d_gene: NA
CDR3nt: TGTGCCAGCAGTCGTCCTGGGTCCCTTGATACGCAGTATTTT
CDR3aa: CASSRPGSLDTQYF

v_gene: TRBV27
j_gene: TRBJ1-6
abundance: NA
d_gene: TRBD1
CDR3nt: TGTGCCAGCAGTGAGGGGGCTATGGTGTCACCCCTCCACTTT
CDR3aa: CASSEGAMVSPLHF

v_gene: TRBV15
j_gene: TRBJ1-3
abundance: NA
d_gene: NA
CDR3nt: TGTGCCACCAGCACCGGGGGGACTAGCTCTGGAAACACCATATATTTT
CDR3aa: CATSTGGTSSGNTIYF

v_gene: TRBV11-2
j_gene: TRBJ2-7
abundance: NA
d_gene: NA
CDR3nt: TGTGCCAGCAGCCCCGACAGTCTCCCCCTCTACGAGCAGTACTTC
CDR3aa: CASSPDSLPLYEQYF

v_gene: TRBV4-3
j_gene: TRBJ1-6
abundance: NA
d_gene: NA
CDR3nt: TGCGCCAGCAGCCAAGATCGGGGGACACCTAATTCACCCCTCCACTTT
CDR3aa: CASSQDRGTPNSPLHF

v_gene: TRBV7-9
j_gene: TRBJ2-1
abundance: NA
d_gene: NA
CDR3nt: TGTGCCAGCAGCTTGGCCCAGGCTGAGCAGTTCTTC
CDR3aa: CASSLAQAEQFF

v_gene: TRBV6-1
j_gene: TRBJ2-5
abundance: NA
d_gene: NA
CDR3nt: TGTGCCAGCAGTGAGGGATTTCAAGCGACCCAGTACTTC
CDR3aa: CASSEGFQATQYF

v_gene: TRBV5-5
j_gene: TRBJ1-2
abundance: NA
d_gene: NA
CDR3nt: TGTGCCAGCAGCTTGGGGCAGGGGCTGAACTATGGCTACACCTTC
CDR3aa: CASSLGQGLNYGYTF

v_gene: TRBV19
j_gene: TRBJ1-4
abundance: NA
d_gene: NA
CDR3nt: TGTGCCAGTAGTATTTGGGGGGACTCTAATGAAAAACTGTTTTTT
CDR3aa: CASSIWGDSNEKLFF

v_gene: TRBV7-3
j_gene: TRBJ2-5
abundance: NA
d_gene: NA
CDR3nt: TGTGCCAGCAGCCCCTCGAGCCAAGAGACCCAGTACTTC
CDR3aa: CASSPSSQETQYF

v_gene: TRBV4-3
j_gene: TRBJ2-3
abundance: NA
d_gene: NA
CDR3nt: TGCGCCAGCAGCCACATAAGGACGGAGGTTGGGGATACGCAGTATTTT
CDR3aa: CASSHIRTEVGDTQYF

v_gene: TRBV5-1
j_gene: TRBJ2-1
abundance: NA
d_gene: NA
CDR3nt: TGCGCCAGCAGCGGGGAAACCGGCAATGAGCAGTTCTTC
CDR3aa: CASSGETGNEQFF

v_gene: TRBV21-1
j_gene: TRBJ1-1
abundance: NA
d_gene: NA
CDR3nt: TGTGCCAGCAGCAAAGATAGACGAAAAGGGGGTGACAGGACCCGAGATGAAGCTTTCTTT
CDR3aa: CASSKDRRKGGDRTRDEAFF

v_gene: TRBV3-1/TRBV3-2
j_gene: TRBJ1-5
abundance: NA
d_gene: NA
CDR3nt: TGTGCCAGCAGCCAACAACCCCTCGCTGGGCAGCCCCAGCATTTT
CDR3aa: CASSQQPLAGQPQHF

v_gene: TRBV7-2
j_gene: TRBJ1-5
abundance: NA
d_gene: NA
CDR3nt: TGTGCCAGCAGCTTAGACAGAGGGTACAATCAGCCCCAGCATTTT
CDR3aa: CASSLDRGYNQPQHF

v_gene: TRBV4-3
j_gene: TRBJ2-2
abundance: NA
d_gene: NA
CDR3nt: TGCGCCAGCAGCCAAGAGTCTCGAGGGAACACCGGGGAGCTGTTTTTT
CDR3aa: CASSQESRGNTGELFF

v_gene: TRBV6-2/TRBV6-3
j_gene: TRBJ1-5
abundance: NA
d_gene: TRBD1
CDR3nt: TGTGCCAGCAGTTACTCCCGACAGGGGGCAGGCAATCAGCCCCAGCATTTT
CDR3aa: CASSYSRQGAGNQPQHF

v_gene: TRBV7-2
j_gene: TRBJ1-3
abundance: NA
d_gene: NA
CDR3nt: TGTGCCAGCAGCCCAACCGGGACGGCTGGAAACACCATATATTTT
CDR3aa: CASSPTGTAGNTIYF

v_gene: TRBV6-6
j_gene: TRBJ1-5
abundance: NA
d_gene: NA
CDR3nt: TGTGCCAGCAGTTACGAGGAAGATCAGCCCCAGCATTTT
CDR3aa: CASSYEEDQPQHF

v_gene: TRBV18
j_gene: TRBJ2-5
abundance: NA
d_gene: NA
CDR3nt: TGTGCCAGCTCACCACAGGGTAAAGAGACCCAGTACTTC
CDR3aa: CASSPQGKETQYF

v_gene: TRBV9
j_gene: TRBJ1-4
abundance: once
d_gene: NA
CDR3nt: TGTGCCAGCAGCCCCCCATCAGGGAGGAATGAAAAACTGTTTTTT
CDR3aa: CASSPPSGRNEKLFF

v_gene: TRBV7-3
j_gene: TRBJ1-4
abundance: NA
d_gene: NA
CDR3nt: TGTGCCAGCAGCCGGGGCAAGACTGAAAAACTGTTTTTT
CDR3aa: CASSRGKTEKLFF

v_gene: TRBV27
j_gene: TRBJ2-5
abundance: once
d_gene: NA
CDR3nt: TGTGCCAGCAGTTCGGGAATTTTGGAGACCCAGTACTTC
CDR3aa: CASSSGILETQYF

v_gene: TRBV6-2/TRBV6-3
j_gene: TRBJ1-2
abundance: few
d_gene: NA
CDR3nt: TGTGCCAGCAGTCGCCTCCGGGACACCGGACGTGGCTACACCTTC
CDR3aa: CASSRLRDTGRGYTF

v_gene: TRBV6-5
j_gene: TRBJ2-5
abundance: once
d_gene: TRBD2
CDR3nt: TGTGCCACCAGGTTACTAGCGGGGGGAGCCCAGTACTTC
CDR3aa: CATRLLAGGAQYF

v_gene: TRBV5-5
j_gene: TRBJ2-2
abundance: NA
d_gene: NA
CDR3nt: TGTGCCAGCAGCTTCTACACCGGGGAGCTGTTTTTT
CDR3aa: CASSFYTGELFF

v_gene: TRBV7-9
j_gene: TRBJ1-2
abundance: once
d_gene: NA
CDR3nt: TGTGCCAGCAGCTTTAATGAGGGGGACGGTCTTGGCTACACCTTC
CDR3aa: CASSFNEGDGLGYTF

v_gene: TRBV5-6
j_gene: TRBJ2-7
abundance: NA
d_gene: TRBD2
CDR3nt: TGTGCCAGCGGACGGACTAGCTCCTACGAGCAGTACTTC
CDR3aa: CASGRTSSYEQYF

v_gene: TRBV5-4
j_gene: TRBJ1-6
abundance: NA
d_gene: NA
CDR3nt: TGTGCCAGCAGCTTCGAAGGACAGTCGCCTAATTCACCCCTCCACTTT
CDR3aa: CASSFEGQSPNSPLHF

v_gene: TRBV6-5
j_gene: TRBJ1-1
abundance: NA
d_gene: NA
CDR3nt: TGTGCCAGAGACAGAACGAACACTGAAGCTTTCTTT
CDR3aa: CARDRTNTEAFF

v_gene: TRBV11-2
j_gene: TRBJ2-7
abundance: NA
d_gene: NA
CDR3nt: TGTGCCAGCAGCTTGGTCGGGGACTACGAGCAGTACTTC
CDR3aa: CASSLVGDYEQYF

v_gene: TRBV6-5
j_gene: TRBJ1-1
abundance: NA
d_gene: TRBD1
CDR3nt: TGTGCCAGCTTTAAGGACAGGGCATTTGCTTTCTTT
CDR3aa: CASFKDRAFAFF

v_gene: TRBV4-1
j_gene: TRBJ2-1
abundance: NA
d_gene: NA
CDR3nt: TGCGCCAGCAGCCGTCCACAGGTGGCGGGGGCCCCCGACTACAATGAGCAGTTCTTC
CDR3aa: CASSRPQVAGAPDYNEQFF

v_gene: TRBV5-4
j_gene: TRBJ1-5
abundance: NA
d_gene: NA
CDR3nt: TGTGCCAGCAGCTTGGGGGGGGGAAATCAGCCCCAGCATTTT
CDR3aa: CASSLGGGNQPQHF

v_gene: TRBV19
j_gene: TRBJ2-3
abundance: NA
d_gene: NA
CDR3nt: TGTGCCACCACAGGTAGAGATACGCAGTATTTT
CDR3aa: CATTGRDTQYF

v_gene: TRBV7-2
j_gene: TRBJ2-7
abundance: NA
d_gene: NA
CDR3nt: TGTGCCAGCAGGTTTGGTGGGACTTCACACTACGAGCAGTACTTC
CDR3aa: CASRFGGTSHYEQYF

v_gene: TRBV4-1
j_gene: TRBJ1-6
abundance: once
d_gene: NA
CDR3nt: TGCGCCAGCAGCCAAGGACGGGACTCCTATAATTCACCCCTCCACTTT
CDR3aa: CASSQGRDSYNSPLHF

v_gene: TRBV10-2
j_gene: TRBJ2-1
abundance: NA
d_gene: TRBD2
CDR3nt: TGCGCCACCGTGGCTAGCGGGGGGCCCTACAATGAGCAGTTCTTC
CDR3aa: CATVASGGPYNEQFF

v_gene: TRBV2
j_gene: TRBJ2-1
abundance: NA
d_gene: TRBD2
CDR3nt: TGTGCCAGCAGTGAGCGGGGGACCGAGTACTACAATGAGCAGTTCTTC
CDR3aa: CASSERGTEYYNEQFF

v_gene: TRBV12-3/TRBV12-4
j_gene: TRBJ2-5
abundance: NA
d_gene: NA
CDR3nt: TGTGCCAGCAGTATGGAGGTCGGGGCCCAGTACTTC
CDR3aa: CASSMEVGAQYF

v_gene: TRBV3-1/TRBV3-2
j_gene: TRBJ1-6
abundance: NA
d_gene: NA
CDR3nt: TGTGCCAGCAGCCAAGAGGGGGTTTCACCCCTCCACTTT
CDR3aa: CASSQEGVSPLHF

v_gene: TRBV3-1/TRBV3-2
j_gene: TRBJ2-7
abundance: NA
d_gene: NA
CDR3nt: TGTGCCAGCAGCCCTTCCTACTACGAGCAGTACTTC
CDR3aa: CASSPSYYEQYF